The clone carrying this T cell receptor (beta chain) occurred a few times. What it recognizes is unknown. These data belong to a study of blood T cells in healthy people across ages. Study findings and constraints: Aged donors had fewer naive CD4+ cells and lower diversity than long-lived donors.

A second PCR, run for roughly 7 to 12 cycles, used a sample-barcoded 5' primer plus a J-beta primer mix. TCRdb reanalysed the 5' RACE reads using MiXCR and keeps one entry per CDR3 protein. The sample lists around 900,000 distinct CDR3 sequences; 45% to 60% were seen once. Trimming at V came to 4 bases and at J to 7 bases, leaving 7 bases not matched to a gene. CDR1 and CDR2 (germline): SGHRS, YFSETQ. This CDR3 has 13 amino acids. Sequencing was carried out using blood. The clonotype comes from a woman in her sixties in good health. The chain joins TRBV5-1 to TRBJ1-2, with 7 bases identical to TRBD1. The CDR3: CASSVTGNGGYTF. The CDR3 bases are TGCGCCAGCAGCGTGACAGGGAACGGTGGCTACACCTTC.